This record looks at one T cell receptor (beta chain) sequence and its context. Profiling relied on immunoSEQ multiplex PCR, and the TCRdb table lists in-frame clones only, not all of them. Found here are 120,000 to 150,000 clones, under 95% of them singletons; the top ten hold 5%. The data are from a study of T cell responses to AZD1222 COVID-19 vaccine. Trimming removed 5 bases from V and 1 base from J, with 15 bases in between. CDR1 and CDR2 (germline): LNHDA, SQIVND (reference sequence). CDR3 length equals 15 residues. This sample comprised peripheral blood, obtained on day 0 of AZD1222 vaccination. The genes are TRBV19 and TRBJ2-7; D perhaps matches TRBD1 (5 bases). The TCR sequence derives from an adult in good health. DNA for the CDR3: TGTGCCAGTAGTCACCTCAGGGCGCCGTCCTACGAGCAGTACTTC. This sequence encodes CASSHLRAPSYEQYF.